This T cell receptor (beta chain) was recovered during a study of shared clonotypes between healthy human individuals. Study-level points and caveats: Lower generation probabilities were found for non-shared clonotypes than for those shared by all four donors.

Germline values: CDR1 SGHRS, CDR2 YFSETQ. The CDR3 is 17 residues long. Trimming shortened V by 4 bases and J by 1 base, and 17 bases separated the two germline ends. Clones were sequenced by immunoSEQ multiplex PCR, and TCRdb holds only the in-frame ones, with some missing. The sample consists of 1 million to 1.2 million clones, approximately 75% of them appearing once. Comment on this clone: Its target is unknown.

The genes are TRBV5-1 and TRBJ2-2; D is perhaps TRBD2 (6 bases). Sequenced: memory CD4+ T cells from PBMCs. The subset is: CD45RA-negative fraction. The TCR sequence derives from a man aged 18 to 29 in good health. Some clones in this sample may be carry-over from other donors' samples. DNA for the CDR3: TGCGCCAGCAGCCAGCGCCGGGACTCACAGAACACCGGGGAGCTGTTTTTT. This encodes CASSQRRDSQNTGELFF.